Each of the 17 T cell receptor beta chains below was sequenced from the same sample in a study of T-cell memory formation after mild COVID-19. TCRdb recomputed calls from the 5' RACE reads with MiXCR, one row per CDR3 protein. The table includes around 410,000 distinct CDR3 sequences, less than 25% detected once. The specimen sequenced was PBMCs or a T cell subset sorted from them (not recorded which). These receptors were obtained from an adult woman who had mild COVID-19 (a few samples of this study predate the infection). Cell type and time point are not known.

The rearrangement uses TRBV19 and TRBJ2-7; TRBD1 aligns across 7 bases. CDR3 length equals 13 residues. Trimming took 6 bases from V and 3 from J; bases not matched to a gene: 5. Germline CDR1 LNHDA, CDR2 SQIVND (reference sequence). In nucleotides, the CDR3 is TGTGCCAGTAGAAGCAGACAGGGCTACGAGCAGTACTTC. This encodes CASRSRQGYEQYF.

This clonotype occurred many times. The V and J genes are TRBV4-1 and TRBJ2-5, with 9 nucleotides matching TRBD2. The CDR3 spans 15 residues. V lost 6 bases to trimming and J lost 5 bases; unmatched junction nucleotides: 10. Germline CDR1 and CDR2: MGHRA and YSYEKL. CDR3 sequence reads: CASRRLLAGLETQYF. The CDR3 DNA follows: TGCGCCAGCAGACGGCTGCTAGCGGGGTTGGAGACCCAGTACTTC.

The gene calls are TRBV6-1 and TRBJ2-2, with D possibly being TRBD1 (5 bases). The germline CDR1 and CDR2 sequences are MNHNS and SASEGT. Trimming removed 1 base at V and 1 base at J, with 7 bases between. The CDR3 extends over 15 amino acids. This CDR3 is CASSEGQLNTGELFF. The CDR3 DNA is TGTGCCAGCAGTGAAGGACAGTTGAACACCGGGGAGCTGTTTTTT.

The chain links TRBV14 to TRBJ2-7, with D uncertain. Germline CDR1 SGHDN, CDR2 FVKESK. V dropped 6 bases and J dropped 2 bases, with 8 bases sitting between them. CDR3 length: 12 amino acids. The CDR3 protein is CASSLETYEQYF. Written as DNA, the CDR3 is TGTGCCAGCAGTCTTGAAACCTACGAGCAGTACTTC. Combining the CDR3 with reference TRBV14 and TRBJ2-7 gives the whole variable domain EAGVTQFPSHSVIEKGQTVTLRCDPISGHDNLYWYRRVMGKEIKFLLHFVKESKQDESGMPNNRFLAERTGGTYSTLKVQPAELEDSGVYFCASSLETYEQYFGPGTRLTVT.

The rearrangement joins TRBV11-1 to TRBJ2-7, with D perhaps TRBD1 (6 bases). Germline V gene data show CDR1 as SGHAT and CDR2 as FQDESV (reference sequence). With 2 bases removed from V and 5 bases from J, the gap between germline ends came to 19 bases. The CDR3 sequence is 16 residues long. DNA for the CDR3: TGTGCCAGCAGCTTATCGCCCGCAGGGGTGTATGACGAGCAGTACTTC. Residues: CASSLSPAGVYDEQYF.

The chain combines TRBV9 with TRBJ1-2; 8 bases agree with TRBD1. V gave up 3 bases and J gave up 6 bases; unmatched junction bases: 4. Germline-derived CDR1 and CDR2 are SGDLS and YYNGEE. This CDR3 comprises 13 residues. CDR3 DNA sequence: TGTGCCAGCAGCGCCTTACAGGGGGATGGCTACACCTTC. It encodes CASSALQGDGYTF.

This clonotype occurred a few times. The J gene is TRBJ1-6, the V gene TRBV9; D might be TRBD1 (6 bases). Trimming pared 0 bases from V and 7 bases from J, leaving 8 bases between. Germline assignment: CDR1 SGDLS and CDR2 YYNGEE. The CDR3 loop spans 14 amino acids. The CDR3 nucleotides are TGTGCCAGCAGCGTAGAGGACAGAAATTCACCCCTCCACTTT. It translates to CASSVEDRNSPLHF.

This rearrangement joins TRBV2 to TRBJ2-7, with TRBD1 matching over 7 bases. This CDR3 has 14 amino acids. Losses at the gene ends were 6 bases for V and 0 bases for J; bases not matched to a gene: 5. Germline CDR1 and CDR2: SNHLY and FYNNEI. The CDR3 reads CASRGDSSSYEQYF. In DNA form, the CDR3 reads TGTGCCAGCAGGGGGGACAGTAGCTCCTACGAGCAGTACTTC.

V usage is TRBV18 and J usage is TRBJ1-6; TRBD1 matches at 7 bases. With 3 bases clipped from V and 9 bases from J, the junction kept 8 bases outside the gene matches. The CDR3 consists of 15 residues. Germline V gene lookup returns CDR1 KGHSH and CDR2 LQKENI. CDR3: CASSPGTGEVSPLHF. The CDR3 bases are TGTGCCAGCTCACCGGGAACAGGGGAAGTTTCACCCCTCCACTTT.

This clonotype was detected a few times. Here the CDR3 reads CASSLANPGRSRSPPYF. CDR3 coding DNA: TGTGCCAGCAGTTTAGCGAACCCCGGTCGATCCAGGAGTCCCCCATACTTC. This chain joins TRBV12-3 or TRBV12-4 and TRBJ2-7; no definite D call. Trimming took 0 bases from V and 13 from J, leaving 28 bases between them. CDR3 length equals 17 residues.

This clonotype was counted only a few times. The rearrangement links TRBV15 to TRBJ2-5, with D tentatively TRBD1 or TRBD2 (5 bases each). With 3 bases removed from V and 5 bases from J, the gap between germline ends came to 16 bases. In germline, CDR1 is LNHNV, CDR2 YYDKDF (reference sequence). This CDR3 is built from 15 residues. The CDR3 reads CATSRDKSGGETQYF. The CDR3 DNA sequence: TGTGCCACCAGCAGGGACAAGAGCGGTGGTGAGACCCAGTACTTC.

J is TRBJ2-7 and V is TRBV5-4; the D gene is possibly TRBD1 (6 bases). The V end lost 2 bases, the J end lost 7 bases, and 10 bases lay between the germline ends. The V gene's germline CDR1 is SGHNT and CDR2 YYREEE (reference sequence). The CDR3 length is 12 residues. CDR3 sequence: CASSFGTLEQYF. In nucleotides, the CDR3 is TGTGCCAGCAGCTTCGGGACACTGGAGCAGTACTTC.

A few counts support this clonotype. This chain links TRBV5-1 with TRBJ2-7, with a weak D call TRBD1 (6 bases). Germline values: CDR1 SGHRS, CDR2 YFSETQ. Trimming took off 2 bases at V and 2 bases at J, with 11 bases between the two ends. There are 14 residues in the CDR3. CDR3: CASSFRQETYEQYF. In DNA, the CDR3 is TGCGCCAGCAGCTTCAGACAGGAGACCTACGAGCAGTACTTC.

The chain couples TRBV7-8 to TRBJ2-2; tentatively, D is TRBD2 (5 bases). Germline V gene data show CDR1 as SGHVS and CDR2 as FQNEAQ. The germline V and J ends were trimmed by 5 bases and 0 bases, with 10 bases remaining between them. CDR3 length: 15 amino acids. The CDR3 region has the DNA TGTGCCAGCAGCCAGGACTGGGCGAACACCGGGGAGCTGTTTTTT. Its protein is CASSQDWANTGELFF.

There are a few counts of this clonotype. The genes are TRBV7-9 and TRBJ2-7; 7 bases are a match to TRBD1. V lost 5 bases to trimming and J lost 4 bases; unmatched junction nucleotides: 11. There are 15 residues in the CDR3. Germline V gene lookup returns CDR1 SEHNR and CDR2 FQNEAQ (reference sequence). CDR3 sequence (DNA): TGTGCCAGCAGCGACCCGGGACAGAGGGGATACGAGCAGTACTTC. Its protein is CASSDPGQRGYEQYF.

A single count supports this clonotype. This chain connects TRBV6-1 to TRBJ1-4; TRBD1 agrees at 7 bases. This CDR3 is 13 amino acids long. Germline trimming cut 7 bases from V and 5 bases from J; bases unmatched to any gene: 4. Per the germline V gene, CDR1 is MNHNS and CDR2 is SASEGT. The CDR3 coding sequence is TGTGCCAGCACCAGGGGGTTGAATGAAAAACTGTTTTTT. It yields the protein CASTRGLNEKLFF.

Comments on this clonotype: Being one base from a much bigger clone, this may be a read error. The rearrangement joins TRBV5-1 to TRBJ2-3; 8 bases align to TRBD1. V was pared by 3 bases and J by 5 bases, with 8 bases of the junction left unmatched. The germline gives CDR1 SGHRS, CDR2 YFSETQ. The CDR3 contains 15 residues. The CDR3 DNA is TGCGCCAGCAGCTATGGACAGGGTGGGGTAGATACGCAGTATTTT. Translated: CASSYGQGGVDTQYF. Full variable domain (outside the CDR3, taken from reference TRBV5-1 and TRBJ2-3): KAGVTQTPRYLIKTRGQQVTLSCSPISGHRSVSWYQQTPGQGLQFLFEYFSETQRNKGNFPGRFSGRQFSNSRSEMNVSTLELGDSALYLCASSYGQGGVDTQYFGPGTRLTVL.